This TCR beta chain was retrieved from a study of CD8 T cells in Susac syndrome. As concerns this clonotype: What it binds is unknown.

An input of about 0.5 to 1 ug of RNA was subjected to reverse transcription using random hexamers. TCRdb re-called the immunoSEQ multiplex PCR reads with MiXCR, one entry per CDR3 protein. The sample holds 150,000 to 180,000 distinct CDR3 sequences, about 95% seen once. Study-wide results and limits: The study acknowledged a relatively small number of individuals in its TCR sequencing and HLA analysis.

Sequencing targeted TCR beta in blood CD8+ and CD4+ T cells. Per germline, CDR1 SGHDN and CDR2 FVKESK. With 0 bases removed from V and 10 bases from J, the gap between germline ends came to 13 bases. The CDR3 spans 14 residues. The TCR originated in a human donor with multiple sclerosis. Sample: CD8+ T cells from PBMCs. This chain joins TRBV14 and TRBJ2-1; TRBD2 is a possible D gene (7 bases). The CDR3 sequence is CASSQESGGREQFF. The CDR3 nucleotides read TGTGCCAGCAGCCAAGAGTCGGGGGGCCGAGAGCAGTTCTTC.